One sample yielded the 25 T cell receptor beta chains listed below, sequenced in a study of cytomegalovirus exposure and HLA in healthy donors. Amplification used 60 Vbeta primers and 13 Jbeta primers. TCRdb keeps only in-frame clones here, not all; method: immunoSEQ multiplex PCR. The sample lists 60,000 to 70,000 clones, roughly 76% occurring once. The sample comprised PBMCs. All receptors come from a man between 60 and 75 years old in good health and CMV-seropositive.

This chain uses TRBV18 with TRBJ1-1, with 10 bases fitting TRBD1. V was clipped by 1 base and J by 0 bases; unmatched bases: 5. The CDR3 length is 17 residues. Per germline, CDR1 KGHSH and CDR2 LQKENI. This CDR3 is CASSPLGTGALNTEAFF. CDR3 DNA: TGTGCCAGCTCACCACTCGGGACAGGGGCCCTGAACACTGAAGCTTTCTTT.

The J gene is TRBJ1-3, the V gene TRBV6-6; D remains ambiguous. Trimming stripped 2 bases from V and 0 bases from J, with 8 bases between. The CDR3 is 15 residues long. In germline, CDR1 is MNHNY, CDR2 SVGAGI (reference sequence). The CDR3 DNA reads as TGTGCCAGCAGTTACGTGAGAAGCTCTGGAAACACCATATATTTT. Its translation: CASSYVRSSGNTIYF.

Worth noting for this clone: This specimen includes other DNA sequences encoding the same CDR3. The rearrangement uses TRBV6-5 and TRBJ1-4; 9 bases line up with TRBD1. The CDR3 loop spans 14 amino acids. V was pared by 9 bases and J by 8 bases, with 10 bases of the junction left unmatched. Germline lookup yields CDR1 MNHEY and CDR2 SVGAGI. The CDR3 bases are TGTGCCAGTAGCTCGGGACAGGGCCTCGAAAAACTGTTTTTT. Encoded protein: CASSSGQGLEKLFF.

This clone was recorded a few times. The chain couples TRBV7-9 to TRBJ1-1, with D uncertain. CDR1 and CDR2 (germline): SEHNR, FQNEAQ (reference sequence). V dropped 4 bases and J dropped 4 bases, with 10 bases sitting between them. This CDR3 spans 13 amino acids. Here the CDR3 DNA reads TGTGCCAGCAGCTCCCCGGTCGGCACTGAAGCTTTCTTT. It encodes CASSSPVGTEAFF.

The chain is built from TRBV10-3 and TRBJ2-7, with a possible D match to TRBD2 (5 bases). CDR3 length: 14 amino acids. V dropped 6 bases and J dropped 0 bases, with 12 bases sitting between them. The germline gives CDR1 ENHRY, CDR2 SYGVKD. The CDR3 DNA follows: TGTGCCATCAGCAGCGGACTGAACTCCTACGAGCAGTACTTC. Translating gives CAISSGLNSYEQYF.

The chain couples TRBV5-1 to TRBJ1-3; a possible D gene is TRBD1 (5 bases). CDR1 and CDR2 (germline): SGHRS, YFSETQ. V was pared by 0 bases and J by 7 bases, with 8 bases between. This CDR3 has 13 amino acids. The CDR3 nucleotides are TGCGCCAGCAGCTTGGAAGGGGCGAACACCATATATTTT. It is translated as CASSLEGANTIYF.

This sequence joins TRBV29-1 and TRBJ2-3; unclear D gene. CDR3 length equals 12 residues. Germline V gene lookup returns CDR1 SQVTM and CDR2 ANQGSEA. Deletions cut 0 bases from V and 4 bases from J, with 5 bases between. The CDR3 reads CSVEEQSDTQYF. CDR3 nucleotide sequence: TGCAGCGTTGAAGAGCAGTCAGATACGCAGTATTTT.

CDR3 coding DNA: TGTGCCAGCAGTTACGTGACTAGCGGGAGGAAGAAGCAGTTCTTC. Translated, it gives CASSYVTSGRKKQFF. The chain couples TRBV6-6 to TRBJ2-1; 13 positions match TRBD2. CDR3 length: 15 residues. V lost 2 bases and J lost 11; bases outside the gene matches: 6. CDR1 and CDR2 from the germline V gene are MNHNY and SVGAGI (reference sequence).

This chain joins TRBV11-3 and TRBJ2-1; 10 bases are a match to TRBD2. CDR1 and CDR2 (germline): SGHNT, YENEEA. The CDR3 is 17 amino acids. J lost 2 bases, V lost 1 base, and 5 bases had no gene match. CDR3 sequence reads: CASSLVGSGRTYNEQFF. The DNA of the CDR3 is TGTGCCAGCAGCTTAGTAGGTAGCGGGAGGACCTACAATGAGCAGTTCTTC.

This clone turned up a few times. This chain links TRBV5-6 with TRBJ2-7; perhaps TRBD2 as D (5 bases). The CDR3 sequence is 13 residues long. Germline CDR1 and CDR2: SGHDT and YYEEEE. V lost 0 bases and J 4 bases, leaving 8 bases between the germline ends. This chain's CDR3 is CASSLAGIYEQYF. As DNA, the CDR3 is TGTGCCAGCAGCTTGGCCGGGATTTACGAGCAGTACTTC.

The chain couples TRBV19 to TRBJ2-5, with 9 bases fitting TRBD1. V trimming: 10 bases; J trimming: 2 bases; junction bases outside the gene matches: 2. CDR1 is LNHDA, CDR2 SQIVND, per germline (reference sequence). The CDR3 is 12 amino acids. The DNA for the CDR3 is TGTGCCACGGGGACAGGGCAAGAGACCCAGTACTTC. Its protein is CATGTGQETQYF. Drawing the rest from reference TRBV19 and TRBJ2-5, the complete variable domain is DGGITQSPKYLFRKEGQNVTLSCEQNLNHDAMYWYRQDPGQGLRLIYYSQIVNDFQKGDIAEGYSVSREKKESFPLTVTSAQKNPTAFYLCATGTGQETQYFGPGTRLLVL.

The chain is built from TRBV19 and TRBJ1-1; D perhaps matches TRBD1 (5 bases). V lost 6 bases to trimming and J lost 4 bases, with 12 bases between them. The CDR3 length is 13 residues. CDR1 and CDR2 (germline): LNHDA, SQIVND (reference sequence). CDR3: CASRGEGFTEAFF. In nucleotides, the CDR3 is TGTGCCAGTAGAGGGGAAGGCTTCACTGAAGCTTTCTTT.

This chain links TRBV5-1 with TRBJ2-3, with TRBD2 identical over 7 bases. This CDR3 is 16 amino acids long. CDR1 and CDR2 from the germline V gene are SGHRS and YFSETQ. After removal of 0 bases from V and 4 bases from J, the junction contained 8 bases not matched to a gene. The CDR3 bases are TGCGCCAGCAGCTTGGGAGGCGGGAGCGCTCCAGATACGCAGTATTTT. Its translation: CASSLGGGSAPDTQYF. Complete variable domain (other parts from reference TRBV5-1 and TRBJ2-3): KAGVTQTPRYLIKTRGQQVTLSCSPISGHRSVSWYQQTPGQGLQFLFEYFSETQRNKGNFPGRFSGRQFSNSRSEMNVSTLELGDSALYLCASSLGGGSAPDTQYFGPGTRLTVL.

The chain carries TRBV7-9 and TRBJ2-2; D is possibly TRBD2 (5 bases). Germline CDR1 SEHNR, CDR2 FQNEAQ (reference sequence). V lost 7 bases to trimming and J lost 5 bases, with 14 bases between them. The CDR3 contains 14 residues. CDR3 sequence: CASTLRGRTGELFF. CDR3 in DNA: TGTGCCAGCACCCTAAGAGGGCGGACCGGGGAGCTGTTTTTT.

The sample holds one count of this clone. The rearrangement links TRBV7-9 to TRBJ2-5; 10 bases agree with TRBD1. The length of the CDR3 is 14 residues. Germline V gene lookup returns CDR1 SEHNR and CDR2 FQNEAQ (reference sequence). Germline trimming cut 5 bases from V and 9 bases from J; bases unmatched to any gene: 9. CDR3 nucleotide sequence: TGTGCCAGCAGCCTCGGACAGGGGGTTGCGGCCCAGTACTTC. It is translated as CASSLGQGVAAQYF.

CDR3 loop: CASSLRRGSGGNYGYTF. CDR3 DNA: TGTGCCAGCAGTCTACGCCGCGGGTCCGGGGGTAACTATGGCTACACCTTC. The chain combines TRBV27 with TRBJ1-2; TRBD1 might be the D (5 bases). This CDR3 is built from 17 residues. Per germline, CDR1 MNHEY and CDR2 SMNVEV (reference sequence). Trimming left V 5 bases short and J 1 base short, with 20 bases between.

The chain carries TRBV4-2 and TRBJ2-7; the D gene is possibly TRBD1 (6 bases). Trimming stripped 4 bases from V and 0 bases from J, with 16 bases between. The CDR3 is made up of 16 amino acids. Germline-derived CDR1 and CDR2 are LGHNA and YNFKEQ. This CDR3 is CASSPVPQGYSYEQYF. CDR3 coding DNA: TGTGCCAGCAGCCCAGTCCCACAGGGCTACTCCTACGAGCAGTACTTC.

The genes are TRBV2 and TRBJ1-1; 7 nucleotides line up with TRBD1. This CDR3 is 16 amino acids long. The V and J ends lost 4 bases and 0 bases, in that order; junction bases with no gene match: 8. Germline-derived CDR1 and CDR2 are SNHLY and FYNNEI. In nucleotides, the CDR3 is TGTGCCAGCAGTGGAGGACAGGTTCGCCTGAACACTGAAGCTTTCTTT. Amino acids: CASSGGQVRLNTEAFF.

The rearrangement links TRBV19 to TRBJ2-1, with 7 bases that match TRBD1. V was pared by 3 bases and J by 2 bases, with 7 bases of the junction left unmatched. Germline CDR1 is LNHDA and CDR2 is SQIVND (reference sequence). The CDR3 loop spans 16 amino acids. The DNA for the CDR3 is TGTGCCAGTAGTATGGAACAGGGGAACACCTACAATGAGCAGTTCTTC. This sequence encodes CASSMEQGNTYNEQFF.

Concerning this clone: A junction boundary mismatches the germline segment, possibly from a read error. Other DNA sequences in this specimen translate into the identical CDR3. The V call is TRBV19, the J call TRBJ2-4; 9 positions match TRBD2. Germline values: CDR1 LNHDA, CDR2 SQIVND (reference sequence). The CDR3 runs to 18 residues. The CDR3 nucleotides read TGTGCTAGTAGTTCCCTCTGGGAGCGGGGGGCCCCCAAACGGATTCAGTACTTC. This encodes CASSSLWERGAPKRIQYF.

CDR3 DNA: TGTGCCAGCAGGCCTACAGGGGCGGCGGATGGCTACACCTTC. Translation gives CASRPTGAADGYTF. The gene calls are TRBV11-2 and TRBJ1-2, with 7 bases aligning to TRBD1. The CDR3 has 14 residues. Trimming at V came to 6 bases and at J to 6 bases, leaving 10 bases not matched to a gene. CDR1 SGHAT and CDR2 FQNNGV come from the germline V gene.

The chain employs TRBV5-1 and TRBJ2-2; weak D call: TRBD1 (5 bases). V shed 7 bases and J shed 2 bases, with 12 bases lying between them. This CDR3 is built from 14 residues. CDR1 and CDR2 (germline): SGHRS, YFSETQ. CDR3 DNA sequence: TGCGCCAGCCAGGGATACGTAAACACCGGGGAGCTGTTTTTT. This encodes CASQGYVNTGELFF. Based on the CDR3 plus reference TRBV5-1 and TRBJ2-2, the full variable domain is KAGVTQTPRYLIKTRGQQVTLSCSPISGHRSVSWYQQTPGQGLQFLFEYFSETQRNKGNFPGRFSGRQFSNSRSEMNVSTLELGDSALYLCASQGYVNTGELFFGEGSRLTVL.

V and J are TRBV6-5 and TRBJ2-1; 7 bases are a match to TRBD1. The junction had 5 bases not matched to a gene; V was cut back by 6 bases and J by 6 bases. The germline V gene has CDR1 MNHEY and CDR2 SVGAGI. The CDR3 has 13 residues. This chain's CDR3 is CASRTQGSNEQFF. The CDR3 nucleotides read TGTGCCAGCAGAACACAGGGGTCCAATGAGCAGTTCTTC.

The chain is built from TRBV7-2 and TRBJ1-2; 8 nucleotides align to TRBD1. CDR3 length: 15 residues. From germline, CDR1 is SGHTA and CDR2 FQGNSA. Losses at the gene ends were 5 bases for V and 6 bases for J; bases not matched to a gene: 11. This CDR3 is CASSPLWQGANGYTF. CDR3 in DNA: TGTGCCAGCAGCCCCCTGTGGCAGGGGGCGAATGGCTACACCTTC. The full variable domain, with the rest looked up from reference TRBV7-2 and TRBJ1-2, is GAGVSQSPSNKVTEKGKDVELRCDPISGHTALYWYRQSLGQGLEFLIYFQGNSAPDKSGLPSDRFSAERTGGSVSTLTIQRTQQEDSAVYLCASSPLWQGANGYTFGSGTRLTVV.

The chain employs TRBV10-3 and TRBJ2-7; maybe TRBD1 (6 bases). The CDR3 is 15 amino acids. The V end was cut by 3 bases, the J end by 2 bases, with 14 bases between. The germline gives CDR1 ENHRY, CDR2 SYGVKD. Here the CDR3 DNA reads TGTGCCATCAGTGACAGGGTCCAGGGGACCTACGAGCAGTACTTC. It codes for CAISDRVQGTYEQYF.